The rows below give T cell receptor beta chains drawn from one sample of a study of T cell repertoires in cytomegalovirus infection. TCRdb re-called the reads through MiXCR, storing one row per CDR3 protein. The sample yields around 320,000 distinct CDR3 sequences, around 9.5% seen once. Material: PBMCs. These receptors all stem from a human donor in good health (CMV status not recorded). Some clones in this sample may be carry-over from other donors' samples. Both conserved end residues are part of each CDR3. Each record gives: clone size, V gene, D gene, J gene, CDR3 protein, CDR3 DNA. The D gene is left open where the match is weak. Rows give clone size only sometimes, using once, few, many, or a class for an expanded clone.

>few|TRBV5-4|-|TRBJ2-5
CASSLARTAQETQYF
TGTGCCAGCAGCTTGGCCCGGACAGCTCAAGAGACCCAGTACTTC
>-|TRBV7-3|-|TRBJ2-1
CASSAPGHNEQFF
TGTGCCAGCAGCGCCCCGGGGCACAATGAGCAGTTCTTC
>few|TRBV6-5|-|TRBJ2-1
CASSFRTTMNEQFF
TGTGCCAGCAGTTTCAGGACCACTATGAATGAGCAGTTCTTC
>many|TRBV6-1|-|TRBJ1-1
CASSGIENTEAFF
TGTGCCAGCAGTGGGATCGAGAACACTGAAGCTTTCTTT
>-|TRBV7-2|-|TRBJ2-7
CASSPFAGAPSYEQYF
TGTGCCAGCAGCCCTTTTGCGGGGGCCCCCTCCTACGAGCAGTACTTC
>many|TRBV7-8|TRBD2|TRBJ2-2
CASSTRRGLGTSGAGELFF
TGTGCCAGCAGCACGAGGAGGGGATTGGGGACTAGCGGGGCCGGGGAGCTGTTTTTT
>few|TRBV29-1|-|TRBJ1-2
CSVERGGYTF
TGCAGCGTTGAAAGGGGCGGCTACACCTTC
>few|TRBV7-2|-|TRBJ1-5
CASSSGVKPQHF
TGTGCCAGCAGCTCAGGGGTTAAGCCCCAGCATTTT
>few|TRBV6-4|-|TRBJ1-3
CASINGRNTIYF
TGTGCCAGCATTAACGGGCGGAACACCATATATTTT
>many|TRBV11-2|-|TRBJ2-7
CASSLDAQLRYEQYF
TGTGCCAGCAGCTTAGATGCACAGTTGCGTTACGAGCAGTACTTC
>many|TRBV6-1|TRBD1|TRBJ2-2
CATTGGSTGELFF
TGTGCCACTACAGGGGGCAGCACCGGGGAGCTGTTTTTT
>many|TRBV7-6|TRBD2|TRBJ2-5
CASSSGLAGGPETQYF
TGTGCCAGCAGCTCCGGACTAGCGGGGGGGCCGGAGACCCAGTACTTC
>many|TRBV12-3/TRBV12-4|-|TRBJ2-3
CASSLMDTQYF
TGTGCCAGCAGTTTAATGGATACGCAGTATTTT
>-|TRBV9|TRBD2|TRBJ2-7
CASSKGTTAFYEQYF
TGTGCCAGCAGTAAAGGGACTACCGCTTTCTACGAGCAGTACTTC
>many|TRBV12-3/TRBV12-4|TRBD2|TRBJ2-5
CASSFQTSGRLETQYF
TGTGCCAGCAGTTTTCAGACTAGCGGGAGGCTGGAGACCCAGTACTTC
>-|TRBV19|TRBD2|TRBJ2-7
CASKIAGGPNYEQYF
TGTGCCAGCAAAATAGCGGGAGGGCCCAACTACGAGCAGTACTTC
>many|TRBV7-2|-|TRBJ2-5
CASSLPGDGPRGTQYF
TGTGCCAGCAGCTTACCTGGAGACGGTCCTAGAGGGACCCAGTACTTC
>many|TRBV7-2|-|TRBJ2-7
CASSSLDRRLLYF
TGTGCCAGCAGCTCATTAGACAGGCGACTATTGTACTTC
>-|TRBV5-5|TRBD2|TRBJ2-1
CASSLALWASGRRNEQFF
TGTGCCAGCAGCTTGGCCCTGTGGGCTAGCGGGAGGAGGAATGAGCAGTTCTTC
>few|TRBV7-4|-|TRBJ2-5
CASSLDGGSQETQYF
TGTGCCAGCAGCTTAGATGGCGGGTCACAAGAGACCCAGTACTTC
>-|TRBV7-7|-|TRBJ2-1
CASSLGTNNEQFF
TGTGCCAGCAGCTTGGGGACCAACAATGAGCAGTTCTTC
>many|TRBV9|-|TRBJ1-2
CASSVHPTGASGYTF
TGTGCCAGCAGCGTACACCCCACGGGGGCAAGTGGCTACACCTTC
>many|TRBV7-2|TRBD1|TRBJ2-1
CASSSGQAGAYNEQFF
TGTGCCAGCAGCTCTGGACAGGCAGGTGCCTACAATGAGCAGTTCTTC
>once|TRBV6-2/TRBV6-3|-|TRBJ2-7
CASSYDSGQRPYEQYF
TGTGCCAGCAGTTACGATTCAGGTCAAAGGCCCTACGAGCAGTACTTC
>few|TRBV20-1|TRBD2|TRBJ2-3
CSARGLAATDTQYF
TGCAGTGCGCGCGGACTAGCGGCCACAGATACGCAGTATTTT
>few|TRBV7-2|-|TRBJ2-2
CASSFVRGWTGELFF
TGTGCCAGCAGCTTTGTAAGGGGTTGGACCGGGGAGCTGTTTTTT
>-|TRBV4-1|-|TRBJ2-7
CASSQDRQGGAFNEQYF
TGCGCCAGCAGCCAAGATCGACAAGGGGGGGCCTTTAACGAGCAGTACTTC
>-|TRBV27|-|TRBJ1-2
CASSPVRRGSGYTF
TGTGCCAGCAGTCCCGTTCGTCGGGGGTCTGGCTACACCTTC
>-|TRBV27|TRBD2|TRBJ2-1
CASSWGLAGNNEQFF
TGTGCCAGCAGTTGGGGACTAGCGGGAAACAATGAGCAGTTCTTC